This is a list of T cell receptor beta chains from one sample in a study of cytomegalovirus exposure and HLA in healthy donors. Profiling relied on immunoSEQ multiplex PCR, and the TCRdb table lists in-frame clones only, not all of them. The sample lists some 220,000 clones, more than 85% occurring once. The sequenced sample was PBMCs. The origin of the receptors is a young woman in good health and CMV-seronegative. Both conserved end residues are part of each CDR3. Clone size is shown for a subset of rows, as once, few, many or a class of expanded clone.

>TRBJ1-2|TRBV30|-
CAWRLYGTKEGYTF
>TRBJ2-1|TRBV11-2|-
CASSQRGRGLAGNNEQFF
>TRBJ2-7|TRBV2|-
CASSVTGHEQYF
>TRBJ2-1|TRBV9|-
CASSWGQGRSYNEQFF
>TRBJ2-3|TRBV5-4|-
CASSSGTSGVGWDTQYF
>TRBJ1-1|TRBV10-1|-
CASRPGTGYTEAFF
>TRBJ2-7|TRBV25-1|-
CASNTLAGYEQYF
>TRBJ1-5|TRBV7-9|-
CASSLVGASNQPQHF
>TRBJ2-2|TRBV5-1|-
CASSLAIRGPNTGELFF
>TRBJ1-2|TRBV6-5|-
CASSYLASYGYTF
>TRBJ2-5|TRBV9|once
CASSPMSLAGGAETQYF